This T cell receptor beta chain was profiled in a study of identical twins. This clonotype came up a few times. CDR3 length: 13 amino acids. Trimming removed 3 bases from V and 5 bases from J; junction bases left unmatched: 6. Germline V gene sequence: CDR1 SQVTM, CDR2 ANQGSEA. One entry per CDR3 protein, called by TCRdb with MiXCR from the 5' RACE reads. The sample records under 800,000 distinct CDR3 sequences, about 20% being singletons. In addition, the sample was reused for a study of T cells expressing NK-cell markers. As reported in that work: An anti-gamma-delta TCR antibody restricted sorting to alpha-beta TCR T cells in several experiments.

Sequencing used PBMCs. This sequence originates from a woman aged 18-29 years in good health. V usage is TRBV29-1 and J usage is TRBJ2-5; 7 nucleotides match TRBD2. CDR3 amino acids: CSVERQGGETQYF. The CDR3, as DNA: TGCAGCGTTGAGAGGCAGGGAGGGGAGACCCAGTACTTC. Looking up the rest from reference TRBV29-1 and TRBJ2-5 gives the full variable domain: SAVISQKPSRDICQRGTSLTIQCQVDSQVTMMFWYRQQPGQSLTLIATANQGSEATYESGFVIDKFPISRPNLTFSTLTVSNMSPEDSSIYLCSVERQGGETQYFGPGTRLLVL.